This section outlines one T cell receptor beta chain sequence together with its context. Antigen specificity is unknown. The PCR had 60 Vbeta and 13 Jbeta primers. This table comes from immunoSEQ multiplex PCR, and its TCRdb copy is limited to in-frame clones, with some not included. This sample's clone table lists about 87,000 clones. This sample stems from a study of cytomegalovirus exposure and HLA in healthy donors. Study-wide findings and caveats: A classifier reportedly called cytomegalovirus status with high sensitivity and specificity. The authors judged a highly shared variant cluster likely a sequencing artifact.

The germline V gene has CDR1 MDHEN and CDR2 SYDVKM. Germline trimming cut 9 bases from V and 2 bases from J; bases unmatched to any gene: 6. This CDR3 has 15 residues. The sequence was collected from a man aged 45-60 years in good health and CMV-seropositive. Sequencing was carried out using PBMCs. This sequence joins TRBV28 and TRBJ2-6; 8 bases map to TRBD1. In nucleotides, the CDR3 is TGTGCCAGTGGACAGGGAAGTGCTGGGGCCAACGTCCTGACTTTC. Amino acids: CASGQGSAGANVLTF.